This T cell receptor (beta chain) was sequenced in a study of blood T cell repertoires in COVID-19. Study summary: The cDNA or gDNA used as material had been derived from T cells, B-cell-depleted T cells, or PBMCs.

The CDR3 contains 13 residues. Deletions cut 7 bases from V and 3 bases from J, with 12 bases between. Germline values: CDR1 ENHRY, CDR2 SYGVKD. In the study's own analysis: Amplification of reference gene primers provided the estimated nucleated cell counts. Using immunoSEQ multiplex PCR, the repertoire was profiled, and TCRdb retains in-frame clones only, with some absent. V and J calls and clone size are as listed in that table; D and trimming were resolved from the DNA. Of 200,000 to 300,000 clones in the sample, 65% to 90% are singletons; the top ten hold around 1.7%. Cohorts were based on clinical histories the participants reported. Recovered participants had two consecutive negative NP/OP PCR tests, healthcare professional clearance, or symptom resolution.

This clonotype was sampled from a man in his forties who had recovered from COVID-19. Sequenced input: PBMCs or T cells enriched from blood (not recorded which). The chain joins TRBV10-3 to TRBJ1-2; TRBD1 is a possible D gene (6 bases). The CDR3 reads CAINPGQDYGYTF. Here the CDR3 DNA reads TGTGCCATCAACCCGGGACAAGACTATGGCTACACCTTC.